The source of this TCR beta chain is a study of CD8 T cells in ankylosing spondylitis. Losses at the gene ends were 6 bases for V and 3 bases for J; bases not matched to a gene: 16. CDR1 and CDR2 (germline): MNHEY, SVGEGT. This CDR3 has 18 residues. Note on this clonotype: Its antigen is unidentified.

Notes on the study in general: Disease-linked clones reportedly showed significant enrichment in matched ankylosing spondylitis synovial fluid. CD8+ disease-linked clones were present at relatively low frequencies in blood. Ankylosing spondylitis blood appeared to carry a characteristic TCR beta motif of several highly homologous variants.

One entry per CDR3 protein results from TCRdb running MiXCR on the 5' RACE reads. The sample shows fewer than 550,000 distinct CDR3 sequences, over 4% of them seen only once. The TCR was taken from a male donor with ankylosing spondylitis. V is TRBV6-2 or TRBV6-3 and J is TRBJ2-7; TRBD2 matches 11 bases. Sequencing was carried out using blood, either unsorted or a sorted T cell fraction (not recorded which). The CDR3 nucleotides read TGTGCCAGCAGCCTAAGACTAGCGGGGAGCACAGCTGGCTACGAGCAGTACTTC. Its protein product is CASSLRLAGSTAGYEQYF.